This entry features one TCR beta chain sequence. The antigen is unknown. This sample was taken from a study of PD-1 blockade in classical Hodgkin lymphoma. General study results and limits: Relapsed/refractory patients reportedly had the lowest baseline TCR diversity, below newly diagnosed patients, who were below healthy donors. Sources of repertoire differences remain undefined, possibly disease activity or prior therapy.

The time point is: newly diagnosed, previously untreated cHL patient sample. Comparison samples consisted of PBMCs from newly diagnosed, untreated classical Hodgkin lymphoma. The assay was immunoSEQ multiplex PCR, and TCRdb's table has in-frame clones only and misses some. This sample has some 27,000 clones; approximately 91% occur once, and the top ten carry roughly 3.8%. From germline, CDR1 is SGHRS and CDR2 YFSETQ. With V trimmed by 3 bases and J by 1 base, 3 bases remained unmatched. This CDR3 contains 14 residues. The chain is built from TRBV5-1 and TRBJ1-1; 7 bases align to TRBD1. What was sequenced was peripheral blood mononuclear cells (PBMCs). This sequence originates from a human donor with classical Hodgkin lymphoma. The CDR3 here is CASSWDSPNTEAFF. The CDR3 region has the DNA TGCGCCAGCAGCTGGGACAGCCCGAACACTGAAGCTTTCTTT.